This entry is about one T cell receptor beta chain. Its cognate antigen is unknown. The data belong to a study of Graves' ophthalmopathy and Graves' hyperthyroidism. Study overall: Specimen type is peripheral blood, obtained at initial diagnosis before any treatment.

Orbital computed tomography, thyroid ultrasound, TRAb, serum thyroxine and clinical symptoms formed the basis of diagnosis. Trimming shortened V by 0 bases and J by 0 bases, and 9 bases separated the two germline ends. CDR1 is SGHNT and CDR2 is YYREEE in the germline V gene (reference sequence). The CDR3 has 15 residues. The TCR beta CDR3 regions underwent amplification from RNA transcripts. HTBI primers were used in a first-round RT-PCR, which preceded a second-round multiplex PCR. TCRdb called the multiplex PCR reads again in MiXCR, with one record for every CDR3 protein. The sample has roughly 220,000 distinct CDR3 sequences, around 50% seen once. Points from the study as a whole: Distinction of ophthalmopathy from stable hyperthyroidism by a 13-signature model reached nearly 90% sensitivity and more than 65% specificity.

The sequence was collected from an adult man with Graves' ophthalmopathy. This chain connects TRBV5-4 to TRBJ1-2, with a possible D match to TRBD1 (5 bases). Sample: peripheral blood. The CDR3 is CASSLEAGTNYGYTF. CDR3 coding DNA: TGTGCCAGCAGCTTGGAGGCAGGGACTAACTATGGCTACACCTTC.